This T cell receptor (beta chain) is drawn from a study of cytomegalovirus exposure and HLA in healthy donors. General study results and limits: A few CMV-associated chains were confirmed in vitro to be specific for CMV antigens. The finding came from a later analysis; first-cohort TCR clusters tended to co-occur in the 95 to 150 validation repertoires.

Note on this clone: What it binds is unknown.

CDR3 length: 16 residues. The V segment lost 0 bases and the J segment 6 bases; nucleotides outside the gene matches: 8. Germline V CDR1 and CDR2: SGHRS, YFSETQ. The repertoire was sequenced with immunoSEQ multiplex PCR; TCRdb's copy has only in-frame clones and lacks some. The table includes more than 110,000 clones, about 94% detected once. The sequenced sample consisted of PBMCs. The receptor comes from a man between 18 and 29 years old in good health and CMV-seropositive. The chain links TRBV5-1 to TRBJ2-2; 7 bases fit TRBD1. The CDR3 is CASSLVGTGQAGELFF. DNA for the CDR3: TGCGCCAGCAGCTTGGTGGGGACCGGACAGGCCGGGGAGCTGTTTTTT.